This T cell receptor beta chain was sequenced during a study of blood T cell repertoires in COVID-19. Study-wide context: COVID-19 samples collected from the United States, Italy and Spain covered acute and convalescent phases.

Germline assignment: CDR1 SGDLS and CDR2 YYNGEE. This CDR3 region has 15 residues. V lost 0 bases and J lost 4, with 11 bases in between. Study processing details: Amplification of reference gene primers was used by the study to estimate nucleated cell counts. Assay: immunoSEQ multiplex PCR; the TCRdb copy retains only in-frame clones and omits some. D and trimming come from the DNA, and the V and J calls and clone size come from that table. The sample contains some 130,000 clones, approximately 86% of which appear only once. Participants came from roughly 25 US areas, aged about 18 to 89 years. Each recovered donor of Cohort 3 presented with two negative PCRs, clearance, or symptom resolution.

The sample comprised PBMCs or T cells enriched from blood (not recorded which). The source is a woman between 45 and 65 years old who had recovered from COVID-19. The chain couples TRBV9 to TRBJ2-1; TRBD1 is a possible D gene (6 bases). CDR3 bases: TGTGCCAGCAGCGTAGGGCAGGGGTCGTACAATGAGCAGTTCTTC. Encoded protein: CASSVGQGSYNEQFF. The whole variable domain, filled in from reference TRBV9 and TRBJ2-1, reads DSGVTQTPKHLITATGQRVTLRCSPRSGDLSVYWYQQSLDQGLQFLIQYYNGEERAKGNILERFSAQQFPDLHSELNLSSLELGDSALYFCASSVGQGSYNEQFFGPGTRLTVL.